This T cell receptor beta chain was captured in a study of beta chain features in type 1 diabetes. Study-wide results and caveats: Within each of all four CD4+ subsets, Type 1 diabetes patients had TCRB CDR3s that were moderately but significantly shorter.

This clone was seen only a few times. The target antigen is unknown. Trimming removed 4 bases from V and 6 bases from J, with 14 bases in between. The CDR3 runs 14 residues. Germline V gene data show CDR1 as LGHNA and CDR2 as YSLEER. Of the isolated RNA, all was reverse transcribed, and so the sequenced material was expressed TCRB transcripts. The method was immunoSEQ multiplex PCR; TCRdb's version includes in-frame clones alone and lacks a portion of them. Here the sample spans tens of thousands of clones, 52% being singletons. Using CD45RO/CCR7/CD25/CD127/CD95/CD27, CD4+ naive, central memory, regulatory and stem cell-like memory cells were sorted.

The sample consisted of Tregs from blood. The TCR was taken from a woman aged 40 to 50 with type 1 diabetes. The rearrangement joins TRBV4-3 to TRBJ2-3, with D maybe TRBD2 (5 bases). The CDR3 protein is CASSRGPFTDTQYF. Here the CDR3 DNA reads TGCGCCAGCAGCCGAGGGCCATTCACGGATACGCAGTATTTT.